A selection of T cell receptor beta chains follows, all from one sample in a study of blood T cell repertoires in COVID-19. Measured with immunoSEQ multiplex PCR; TCRdb has only the in-frame clones, and not every one. The sample yields roughly 700,000 clones, approximately 90% seen once. Input material: peripheral blood. These receptors originate from a woman between 18 and 29 years old with acute or convalescent COVID-19. The CDR3 runs from the conserved cysteine through the conserved F or W. A D gene is named only where the DNA matches it firmly. The size of a clone is reported for some rows only, either as once, few or many, or as a class for expanded clones.

CDR3aa: CASSQQGRTDTQYF
CDR3nt: TGTGCCAGTAGCCAACAGGGCCGCACAGATACGCAGTATTTT
abundance: .
d_gene: .
v_gene: TRBV19
j_gene: TRBJ2-3

CDR3aa: CASSEDRSSPLHF
CDR3nt: TGCGCCAGCAGCGAGGACAGGAGCTCACCCCTCCACTTT
abundance: few
d_gene: TRBD1
v_gene: TRBV5-1
j_gene: TRBJ1-6

CDR3aa: CASSPGLGQGASNTGELFF
CDR3nt: TGTGCCAGCAGCCCAGGCTTGGGACAGGGGGCGTCGAACACCGGGGAGCTGTTTTTT
abundance: once
d_gene: TRBD1
v_gene: TRBV7-2
j_gene: TRBJ2-2

CDR3aa: CASSNSPGGGYTF
CDR3nt: TGTGCCAGCAGTAACTCTCCAGGGGGAGGCTACACCTTC
abundance: once
d_gene: TRBD1
v_gene: TRBV6-5
j_gene: TRBJ1-2

CDR3aa: CASSGGPNTIYF
CDR3nt: TGTGCCAGCTCGGGGGGTCCCAACACCATATATTTT
abundance: .
d_gene: .
v_gene: TRBV27
j_gene: TRBJ1-3

CDR3aa: CASSPLGQANTEAFF
CDR3nt: TGTGCCAGCTCACCACTAGGCCAGGCTAACACTGAAGCTTTCTTT
abundance: .
d_gene: .
v_gene: TRBV18
j_gene: TRBJ1-1

CDR3aa: CASSDRGQGSDTQYF
CDR3nt: TGTGCCAGCAGTGACAGAGGACAGGGGTCAGATACGCAGTATTTT
abundance: .
d_gene: TRBD1
v_gene: TRBV6-4
j_gene: TRBJ2-3

CDR3aa: CASSPAGVGEKLFF
CDR3nt: TGTGCCAGCAGTCCCGCAGGGGTCGGGGAAAAACTGTTTTTT
abundance: .
d_gene: .
v_gene: TRBV27
j_gene: TRBJ1-4

CDR3aa: CASSTALGGATGELFF
CDR3nt: TGTGCCAGCAGCACAGCCCTGGGGGGGGCCACCGGGGAGCTGTTTTTT
abundance: .
d_gene: .
v_gene: TRBV5-6
j_gene: TRBJ2-2

CDR3aa: CASSEDSPGGYTF
CDR3nt: TGTGCCAGCAGTGAGGACAGCCCTGGGGGCTACACCTTC
abundance: .
d_gene: .
v_gene: TRBV7-9
j_gene: TRBJ1-2

CDR3aa: CASSEMRRLLF
CDR3nt: TGTGCCAGCAGTGAAATGCGGAGATTACTCTTC
abundance: .
d_gene: .
v_gene: TRBV2
j_gene: TRBJ1-2

CDR3aa: CATSDDRNGGQFF
CDR3nt: TGTGCCACCAGTGATGACCGGAATGGAGGGCAGTTCTTC
abundance: .
d_gene: .
v_gene: TRBV24-1
j_gene: TRBJ2-1

CDR3aa: CASSYSAGVYEQYF
CDR3nt: TGTGCCAGCAGTTACTCTGCGGGAGTCTACGAGCAGTACTTC
abundance: .
d_gene: TRBD2
v_gene: TRBV6-5
j_gene: TRBJ2-7